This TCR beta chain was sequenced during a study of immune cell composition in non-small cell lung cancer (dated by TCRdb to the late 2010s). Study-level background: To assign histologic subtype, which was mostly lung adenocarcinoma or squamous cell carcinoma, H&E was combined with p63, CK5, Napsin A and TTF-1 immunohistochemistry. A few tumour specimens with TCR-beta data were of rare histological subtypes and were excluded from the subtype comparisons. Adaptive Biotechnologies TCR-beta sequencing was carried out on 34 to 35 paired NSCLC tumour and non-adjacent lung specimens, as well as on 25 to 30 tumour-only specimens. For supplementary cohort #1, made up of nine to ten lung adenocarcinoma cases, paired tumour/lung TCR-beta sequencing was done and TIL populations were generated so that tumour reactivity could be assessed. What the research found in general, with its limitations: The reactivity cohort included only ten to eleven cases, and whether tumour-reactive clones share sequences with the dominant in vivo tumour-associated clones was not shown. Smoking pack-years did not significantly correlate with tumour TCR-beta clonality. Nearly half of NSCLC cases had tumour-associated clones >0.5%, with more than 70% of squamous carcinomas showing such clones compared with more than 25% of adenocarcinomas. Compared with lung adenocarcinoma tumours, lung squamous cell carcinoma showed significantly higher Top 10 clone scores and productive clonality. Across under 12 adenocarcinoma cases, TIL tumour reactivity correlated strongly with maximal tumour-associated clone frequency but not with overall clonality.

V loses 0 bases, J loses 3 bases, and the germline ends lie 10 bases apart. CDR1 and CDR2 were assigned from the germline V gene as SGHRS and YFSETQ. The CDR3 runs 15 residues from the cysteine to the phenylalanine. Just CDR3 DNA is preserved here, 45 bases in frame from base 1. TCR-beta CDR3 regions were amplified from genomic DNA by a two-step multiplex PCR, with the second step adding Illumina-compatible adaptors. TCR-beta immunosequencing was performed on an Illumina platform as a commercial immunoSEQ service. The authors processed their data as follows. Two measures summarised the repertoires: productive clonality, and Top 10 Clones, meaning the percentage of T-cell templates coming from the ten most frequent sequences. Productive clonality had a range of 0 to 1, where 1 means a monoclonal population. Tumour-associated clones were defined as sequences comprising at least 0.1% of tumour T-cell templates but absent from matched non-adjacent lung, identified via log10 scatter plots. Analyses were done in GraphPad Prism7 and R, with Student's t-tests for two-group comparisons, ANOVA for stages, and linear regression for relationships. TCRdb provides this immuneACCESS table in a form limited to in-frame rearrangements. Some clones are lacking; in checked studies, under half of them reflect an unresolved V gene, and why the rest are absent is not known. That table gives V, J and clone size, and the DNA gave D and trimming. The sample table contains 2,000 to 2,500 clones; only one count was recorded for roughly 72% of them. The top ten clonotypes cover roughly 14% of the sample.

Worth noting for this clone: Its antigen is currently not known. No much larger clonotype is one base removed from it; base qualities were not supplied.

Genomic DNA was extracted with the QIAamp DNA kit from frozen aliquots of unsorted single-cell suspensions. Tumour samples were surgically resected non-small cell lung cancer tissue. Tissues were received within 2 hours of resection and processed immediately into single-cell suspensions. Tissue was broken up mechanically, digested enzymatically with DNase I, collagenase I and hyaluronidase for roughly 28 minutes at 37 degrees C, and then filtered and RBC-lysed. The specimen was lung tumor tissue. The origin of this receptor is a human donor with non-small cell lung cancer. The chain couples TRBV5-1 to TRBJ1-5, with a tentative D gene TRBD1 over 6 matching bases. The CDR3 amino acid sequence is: CASSLAGTHNQPQHF. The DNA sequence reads TGCGCCAGCAGCTTGGCCGGGACACACAATCAGCCCCAGCATTTT.